Sequencing of this TCR beta chain was carried out in a study of cytomegalovirus exposure and HLA in healthy donors. Germline CDR1 and CDR2: WNHNN and SYGVQD (reference sequence). The V gene end was trimmed by 1 base and the J gene end by 7 bases; junction bases not matched to a gene: 7. CDR3 length: 15 amino acids. PCR primers comprised 60 Vbeta and 13 Jbeta primers. Here immunoSEQ multiplex PCR was the method, and the copy in TCRdb shows in-frame clones only, minus some. Among more than 45,000 clones, almost 85% were seen once, and the ten largest hold approximately 2.8%. The clonotype was recovered from a man aged 45-65 years in good health and CMV-seronegative. The chain combines TRBV10-1 with TRBJ2-1, with 7 bases that match TRBD1. Sequenced sample: PBMCs. Here the CDR3 DNA reads TGCGCCAGCAGTGAGTTACAGGGGCTCCGGAATGAGCAGTTCTTC. This codes for CASSELQGLRNEQFF.